This T cell receptor (beta chain) was observed in a study of shared clonotypes between healthy human individuals. Looking at the study overall: The study used three CD4 naive, three CD4 memory, two CD8 naive and one CD8 memory plate per donor. Study-wide results and caveats: Naive subsets tended to show greater estimated richness than memory subsets. Non-shared clonotypes were found to have lower generation probabilities than the clonotypes that were shared by all four of the sorted-subset donors.

As concerns this clone: The antigen is undetermined.

Researchers divided each subset's genomic DNA evenly across several immunoSEQ plates. Sequencing used immunoSEQ multiplex PCR; TCRdb keeps in-frame clones, though not all of them. The sample lists around 2,000,000 clones; 85% to 95% were seen once. The sequence was obtained from a man between 18 and 29 years old in good health. The sequenced sample consisted of naive CD4+ T cells sorted from blood. Subset denoted: CD45RA+ positively selected.

The CDR3 sequence: CASSPAPGQGAYEQYF. CDR3 in DNA: TGTGCCAGCAGTCCCGCCCCGGGACAGGGGGCCTACGAGCAGTACTTC. V and J are TRBV28 and TRBJ2-7, with 11 nucleotides matching TRBD1. Unmatched junction bases numbered 8, after V lost 5 bases and J lost 2 bases. The CDR3 covers 16 residues. Germline loops: CDR1 MDHEN, CDR2 SYDVKM.